Listed here are 14 T cell receptor beta chains from one sample, sequenced in a study of OX40 agonist ivuxolimab in advanced cancers. Measured with immunoSEQ multiplex PCR; TCRdb has only the in-frame clones, and not every one. The data contain tens of thousands of clones, 75% to 90% of them singletons. The source was CD4+ or CD8+ T cells sorted from blood, collected in a trial of the OX40 agonist ivuxolimab. Receptor source: an adult with an advanced solid tumor such as melanoma, head and neck, liver or kidney cancer.

The chain couples TRBV7-3 to TRBJ1-2, with D maybe TRBD1 (6 bases). Trimming removed 3 bases at V and 6 bases at J, with 8 bases between. Germline V lookup: CDR1 SGHTA, CDR2 FQGTGA. The CDR3 sequence is 12 residues long. The CDR3 is CASSLGGDGYTF. CDR3 nucleotide sequence: TGTGCCAGCAGCTTGGGGGGCGATGGCTACACCTTC.

The chain uses TRBV27 and TRBJ2-7, with 8 bases matching TRBD2. Unmatched junction bases numbered 12, after V lost 5 bases and J lost 6 bases. The CDR3 extends over 15 amino acids. The germline V gene has CDR1 MNHEY and CDR2 SMNVEV (reference sequence). Written as DNA, the CDR3 is TGTGCCAGCAGTCTAGAGCTAGCGGGTCTTGGCGAGCAGTACTTC. Its translation is CASSLELAGLGEQYF.

This sequence joins TRBV6-5 and TRBJ2-5; 7 bases agree with TRBD1. Germline V lookup: CDR1 MNHEY, CDR2 SVGAGI. The CDR3 is made up of 14 amino acids. With V trimmed by 5 bases and J by 1 base, 4 bases remained unmatched. The CDR3 here is CASSRGGIQETQYF. DNA of the CDR3: TGTGCCAGCAGTCGAGGGGGCATCCAAGAGACCCAGTACTTC.

J is TRBJ1-2 and V is TRBV6-6; D is uncertain. CDR1 and CDR2 (germline): MNHNY, SVGAGI (reference sequence). Between the trimmed V and J ends, which lost 6 bases and 2 bases, there was a span of 19 bases. The CDR3 has 16 amino acids. The CDR3 sequence: CASRWQESQLNYGYTF. CDR3 sequence (DNA): TGTGCCAGCAGATGGCAGGAATCACAGCTAAACTATGGCTACACCTTC.

The DNA of the CDR3 is TGTGCCAGCAGCTTAGGCCCCTGGGGGACTAGCGGGGGGAATGAGCAGTTCTTC. As protein: CASSLGPWGTSGGNEQFF. V is TRBV7-8 and J is TRBJ2-1; TRBD2 agrees at 15 bases. J lost 7 bases, V lost 1 base, and 8 bases had no gene match. Germline assignment: CDR1 SGHVS and CDR2 FQNEAQ. The CDR3 loop spans 18 amino acids. The full variable domain, with the rest looked up from reference TRBV7-8 and TRBJ2-1, is GAGVSQSPRYKVAKRGQDVALRCDPISGHVSLFWYQQALGQGPEFLTYFQNEAQLDKSGLPSDRFFAERPEGSVSTLKIQRTQQEDSAVYLCASSLGPWGTSGGNEQFFGPGTRLTVL.

The chain joins TRBV7-8 to TRBJ1-5; D not resolved. Germline CDR1 SGHVS, CDR2 FQNEAQ. V lost 2 bases and J 1 base, leaving 12 bases between the germline ends. The CDR3 loop spans 16 amino acids. In nucleotides, the CDR3 is TGTGCCAGCAGCTTAATGGACGGAGGGAGCAATCAGCCCCAGCATTTT. Its translation is CASSLMDGGSNQPQHF.

This rearrangement joins TRBV4-3 to TRBJ2-2; D may be TRBD2 (5 bases). The germline V gene encodes CDR1 LGHNA and CDR2 YSLEER. The CDR3 has 16 residues. The ends were cut back, 1 base at V and 6 bases at J, with 15 bases in the middle. CDR3 protein: CASSQGGGWPPGELFF. The CDR3 DNA sequence: TGCGCCAGCAGCCAAGGTGGAGGATGGCCCCCCGGGGAGCTGTTTTTT.

This sequence joins TRBV28 and TRBJ2-5; a possible D gene is TRBD1 (5 bases). The CDR3 is 12 amino acids. V shed 8 bases and J shed 2 bases, with 9 bases lying between them. The germline V gene encodes CDR1 MDHEN and CDR2 SYDVKM. The CDR3 sequence: CASETAQETQYF. Here the CDR3 DNA reads TGTGCCAGCGAGACAGCTCAAGAGACCCAGTACTTC.

The rearrangement links TRBV7-9 to TRBJ1-3; 7 positions agree with TRBD1. Germline V gene sequence: CDR1 SEHNR, CDR2 FQNEAQ (reference sequence). J lost 2 bases, V lost 5 bases, and 6 bases had no gene match. CDR3 length: 15 amino acids. CDR3 loop: CASSISGGTGNTIYF. The CDR3 bases are TGTGCCAGCAGCATCTCAGGGGGTACTGGAAACACCATATATTTT.

The chain uses TRBV13 and TRBJ2-7; 12 bases are a match to TRBD1. V dropped 2 bases and J dropped 6; count of bases not matched to a gene: 2. CDR3 length: 14 residues. Germline CDR1 PRHDT, CDR2 FYEKMQ (reference sequence). The CDR3 spells CASSLTGQGAEQYF. In DNA form, the CDR3 reads TGTGCCAGCAGCTTAACGGGACAGGGGGCCGAGCAGTACTTC.

The chain has TRBV4-1 and TRBJ2-7, with 7 bases matching TRBD1. The CDR3 runs to 15 residues. After removal of 2 bases from V and 0 bases from J, the junction contained 4 bases not matched to a gene. Looked up from germline, CDR1 is MGHRA and CDR2 is YSYEKL. The chain's CDR3 is CASSQLQGTSYEQYF. Here the CDR3 DNA reads TGCGCCAGCAGCCAACTACAGGGGACCTCCTACGAGCAGTACTTC.

This chain joins TRBV4-1 and TRBJ2-5; TRBD1 matches 7 bases. This CDR3 spans 13 amino acids. V lost 4 bases, J lost 3 bases, and 2 bases stayed unmatched. From germline, CDR1 is MGHRA and CDR2 YSYEKL. The CDR3 sequence is CASSPGTEETQYF. CDR3 nucleotides: TGCGCCAGCAGCCCCGGGACAGAAGAGACCCAGTACTTC.

This clone was counted at least ten times. The rearrangement uses TRBV7-2 and TRBJ2-3; 7 bases agree with TRBD2. The germline CDR1 and CDR2 sequences are SGHTA and FQGNSA. The CDR3 runs to 14 residues. The V gene end was trimmed by 4 bases and the J gene end by 5 bases; junction bases not matched to a gene: 6. CDR3: CASSWGGAGDTQYF. CDR3 coding DNA: TGTGCCAGCAGCTGGGGAGGGGCCGGAGATACGCAGTATTTT.

The chain carries TRBV7-6 and TRBJ2-7; 9 bases are shared with TRBD2. This CDR3 is built from 14 residues. Per germline, CDR1 SGHVS and CDR2 FNYEAQ. Trimming took 5 bases from V and 4 from J; bases not matched to a gene: 6. The CDR3 nucleotides are TGTGCCAGCAGCCCAAGGACTAGCGAGTACGAGCAGTACTTC. Translating gives CASSPRTSEYEQYF. Filled out from reference TRBV7-6 and TRBJ2-7, the complete variable domain reads GAGVSQSPRYKVTKRGQDVALRCDPISGHVSLYWYRQALGQGPEFLTYFNYEAQQDKSGLPNDRFSAERPEGSISTLTIQRTEQRDSAMYRCASSPRTSEYEQYFGPGTRLTVT.